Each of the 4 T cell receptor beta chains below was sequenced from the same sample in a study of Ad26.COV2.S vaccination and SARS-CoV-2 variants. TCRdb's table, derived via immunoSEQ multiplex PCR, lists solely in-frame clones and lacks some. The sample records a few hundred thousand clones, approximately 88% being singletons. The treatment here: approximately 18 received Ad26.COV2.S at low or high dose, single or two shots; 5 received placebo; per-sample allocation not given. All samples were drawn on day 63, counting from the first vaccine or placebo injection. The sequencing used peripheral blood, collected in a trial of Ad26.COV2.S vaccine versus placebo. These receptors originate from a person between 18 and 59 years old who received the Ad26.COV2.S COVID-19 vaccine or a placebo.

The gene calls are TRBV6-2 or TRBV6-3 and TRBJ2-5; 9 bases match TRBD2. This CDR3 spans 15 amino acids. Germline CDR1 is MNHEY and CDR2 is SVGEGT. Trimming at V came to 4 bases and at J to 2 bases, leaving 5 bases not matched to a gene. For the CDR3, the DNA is TGTGCCAGCAGTTCAGCGGGGGGAGCACAAGAGACCCAGTACTTC. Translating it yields CASSSAGGAQETQYF.

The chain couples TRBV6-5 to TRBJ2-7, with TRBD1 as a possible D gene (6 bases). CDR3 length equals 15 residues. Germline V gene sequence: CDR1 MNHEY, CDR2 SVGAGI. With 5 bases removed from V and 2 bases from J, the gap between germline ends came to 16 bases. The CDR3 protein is CASSRHRERAYEQYF. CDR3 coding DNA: TGTGCCAGCAGTCGGCACAGGGAAAGGGCCTACGAGCAGTACTTC.

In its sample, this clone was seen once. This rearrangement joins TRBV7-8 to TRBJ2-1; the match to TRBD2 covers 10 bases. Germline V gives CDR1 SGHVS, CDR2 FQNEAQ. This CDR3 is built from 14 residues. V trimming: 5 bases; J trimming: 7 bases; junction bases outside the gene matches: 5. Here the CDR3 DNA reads TGTGCCAGCAGCCACGGACTAGCGGAGAATGAGCAGTTCTTC. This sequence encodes CASSHGLAENEQFF. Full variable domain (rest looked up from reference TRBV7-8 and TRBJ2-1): GAGVSQSPRYKVAKRGQDVALRCDPISGHVSLFWYQQALGQGPEFLTYFQNEAQLDKSGLPSDRFFAERPEGSVSTLKIQRTQQEDSAVYLCASSHGLAENEQFFGPGTRLTVL.

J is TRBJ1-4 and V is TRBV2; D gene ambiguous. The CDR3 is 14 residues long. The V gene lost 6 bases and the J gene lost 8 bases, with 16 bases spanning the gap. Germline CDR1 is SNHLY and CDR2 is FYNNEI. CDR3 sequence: CASRGRAVDEKLFF. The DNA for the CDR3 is TGTGCCAGCAGGGGGAGGGCCGTGGACGAAAAACTGTTTTTT.